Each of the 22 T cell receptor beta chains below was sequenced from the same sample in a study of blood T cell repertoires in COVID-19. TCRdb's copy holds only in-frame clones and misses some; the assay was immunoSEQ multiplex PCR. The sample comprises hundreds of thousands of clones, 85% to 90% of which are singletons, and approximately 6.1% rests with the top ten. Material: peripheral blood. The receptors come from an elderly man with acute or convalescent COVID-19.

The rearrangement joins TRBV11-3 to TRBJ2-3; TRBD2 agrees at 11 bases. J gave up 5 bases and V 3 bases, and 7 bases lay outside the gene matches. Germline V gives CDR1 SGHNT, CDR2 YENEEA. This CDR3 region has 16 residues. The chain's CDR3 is CASSFVAGGPGDTQYF. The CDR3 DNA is TGTGCCAGCAGCTTCGTAGCGGGAGGGCCGGGAGATACGCAGTATTTT.

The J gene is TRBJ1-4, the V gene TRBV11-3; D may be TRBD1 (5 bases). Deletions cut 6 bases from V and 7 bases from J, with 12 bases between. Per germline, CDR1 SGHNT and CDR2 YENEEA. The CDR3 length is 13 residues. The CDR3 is CASRRGEGEKLFF. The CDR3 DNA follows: TGTGCCAGCAGAAGAGGGGAGGGTGAAAAACTGTTTTTT.

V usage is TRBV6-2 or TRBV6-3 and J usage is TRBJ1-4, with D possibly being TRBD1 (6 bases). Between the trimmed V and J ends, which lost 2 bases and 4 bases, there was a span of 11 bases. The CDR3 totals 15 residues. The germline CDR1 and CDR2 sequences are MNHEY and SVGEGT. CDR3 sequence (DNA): TGTGCCAGCAGTTACCAGGGGCTCGGTAATGAAAAACTGTTTTTT. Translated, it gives CASSYQGLGNEKLFF.

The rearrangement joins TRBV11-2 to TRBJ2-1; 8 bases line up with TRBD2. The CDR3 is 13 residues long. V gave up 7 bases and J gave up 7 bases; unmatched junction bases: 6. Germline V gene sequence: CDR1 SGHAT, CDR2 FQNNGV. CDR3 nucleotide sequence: TGTGCCAGCAATCCTAGCGGGCATAATGAGCAGTTCTTC. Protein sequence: CASNPSGHNEQFF.

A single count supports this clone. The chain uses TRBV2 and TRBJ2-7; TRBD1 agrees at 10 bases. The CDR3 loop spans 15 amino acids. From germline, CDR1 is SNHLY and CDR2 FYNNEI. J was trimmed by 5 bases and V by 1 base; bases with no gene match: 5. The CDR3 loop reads CASSEGRGQGNEQYF. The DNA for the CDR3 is TGTGCCAGCAGTGAAGGCCGGGGACAGGGGAACGAGCAGTACTTC.

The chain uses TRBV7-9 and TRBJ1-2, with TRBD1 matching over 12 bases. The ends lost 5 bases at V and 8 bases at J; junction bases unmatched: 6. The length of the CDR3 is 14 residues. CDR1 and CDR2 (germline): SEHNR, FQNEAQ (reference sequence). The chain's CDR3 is CASSRGQGARGYTF. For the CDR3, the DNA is TGTGCCAGCAGCCGGGGACAGGGGGCGCGAGGCTACACCTTC.

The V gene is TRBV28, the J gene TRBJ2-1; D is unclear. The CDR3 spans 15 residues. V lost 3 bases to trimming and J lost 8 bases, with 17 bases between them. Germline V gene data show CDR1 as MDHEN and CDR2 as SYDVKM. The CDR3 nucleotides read TGTGCCAGCAGTTTTACGGGTGTTCGGAAGGATGAGCAGTTCTTC. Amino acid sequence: CASSFTGVRKDEQFF.

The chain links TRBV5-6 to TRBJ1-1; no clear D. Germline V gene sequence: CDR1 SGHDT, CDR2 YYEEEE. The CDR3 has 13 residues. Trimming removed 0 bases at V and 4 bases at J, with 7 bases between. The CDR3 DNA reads TGTGCCAGCAGCTTGGTCGGGAGCACTGAAGCTTTCTTT. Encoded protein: CASSLVGSTEAFF.

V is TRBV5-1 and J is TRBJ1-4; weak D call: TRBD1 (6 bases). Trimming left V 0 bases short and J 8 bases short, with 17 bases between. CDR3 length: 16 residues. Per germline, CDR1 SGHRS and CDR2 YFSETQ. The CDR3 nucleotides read TGCGCCAGCAGCTTGGCAGGGGAGGGGATTGGCGAAAAACTGTTTTTT. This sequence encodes CASSLAGEGIGEKLFF.

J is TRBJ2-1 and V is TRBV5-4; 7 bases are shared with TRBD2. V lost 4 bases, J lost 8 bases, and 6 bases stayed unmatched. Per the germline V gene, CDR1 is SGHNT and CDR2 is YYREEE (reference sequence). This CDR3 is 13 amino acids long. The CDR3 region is CASSPAGRYEQFF. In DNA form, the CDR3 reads TGTGCCAGCAGCCCAGCGGGACGATATGAGCAGTTCTTC.

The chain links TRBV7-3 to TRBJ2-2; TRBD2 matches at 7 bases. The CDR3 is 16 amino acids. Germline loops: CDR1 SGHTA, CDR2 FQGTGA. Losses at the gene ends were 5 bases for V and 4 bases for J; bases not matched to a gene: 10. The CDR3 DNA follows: TGTGCCAGCAGCCCCCACCCGGGACTATCCACCGGGGAGCTGTTTTTT. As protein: CASSPHPGLSTGELFF.

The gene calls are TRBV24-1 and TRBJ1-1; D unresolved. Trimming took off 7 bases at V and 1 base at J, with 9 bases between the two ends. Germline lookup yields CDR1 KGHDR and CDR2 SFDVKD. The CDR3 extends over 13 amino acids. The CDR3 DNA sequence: TGTGCCACCAGAAGAGCCGGGAACACTGAAGCTTTCTTT. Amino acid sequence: CATRRAGNTEAFF.

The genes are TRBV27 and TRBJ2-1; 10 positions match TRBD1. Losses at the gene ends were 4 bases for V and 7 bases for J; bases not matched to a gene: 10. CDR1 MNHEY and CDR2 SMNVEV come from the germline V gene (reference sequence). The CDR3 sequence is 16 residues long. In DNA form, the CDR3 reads TGTGCCAGCAGTTCTTTTTTGGGACAGGGGTGGAATGAGCAGTTCTTC. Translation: CASSSFLGQGWNEQFF.

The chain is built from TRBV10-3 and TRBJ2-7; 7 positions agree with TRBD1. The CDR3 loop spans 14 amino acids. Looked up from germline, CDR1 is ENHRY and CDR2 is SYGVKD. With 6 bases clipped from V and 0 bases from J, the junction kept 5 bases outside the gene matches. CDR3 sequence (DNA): TGTGCCATCAGCCGACAGGGTAGCTCCTACGAGCAGTACGTC. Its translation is CAISRQGSSYEQYV.

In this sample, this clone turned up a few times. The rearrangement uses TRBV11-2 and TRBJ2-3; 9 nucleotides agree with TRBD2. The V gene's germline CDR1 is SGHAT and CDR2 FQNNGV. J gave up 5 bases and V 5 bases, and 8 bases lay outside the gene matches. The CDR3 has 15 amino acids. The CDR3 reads CASSLLAGVGDTQYF. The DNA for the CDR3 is TGTGCCAGCAGCCTTTTAGCGGGAGTGGGAGATACGCAGTATTTT.

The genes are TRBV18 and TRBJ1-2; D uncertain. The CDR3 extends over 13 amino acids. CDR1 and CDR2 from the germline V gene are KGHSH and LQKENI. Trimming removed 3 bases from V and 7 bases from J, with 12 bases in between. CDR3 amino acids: CASSPQEASGYTF. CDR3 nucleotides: TGTGCCAGCTCACCCCAGGAAGCTTCTGGCTACACCTTC.

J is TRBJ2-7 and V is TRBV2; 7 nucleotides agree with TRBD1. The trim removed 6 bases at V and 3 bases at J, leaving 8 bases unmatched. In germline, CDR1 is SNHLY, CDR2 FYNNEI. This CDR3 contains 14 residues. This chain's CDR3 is CASREDRSVYEQYF. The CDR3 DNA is TGTGCCAGCAGGGAGGACAGGTCGGTCTACGAGCAGTACTTC.

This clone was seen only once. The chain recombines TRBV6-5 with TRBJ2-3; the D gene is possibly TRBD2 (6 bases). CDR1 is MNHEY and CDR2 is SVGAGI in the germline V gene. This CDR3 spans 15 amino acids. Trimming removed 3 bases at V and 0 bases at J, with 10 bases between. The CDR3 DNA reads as TGTGCCAGCAGTTATGGCGGGACTAGCACAGATACGCAGTATTTT. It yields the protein CASSYGGTSTDTQYF.

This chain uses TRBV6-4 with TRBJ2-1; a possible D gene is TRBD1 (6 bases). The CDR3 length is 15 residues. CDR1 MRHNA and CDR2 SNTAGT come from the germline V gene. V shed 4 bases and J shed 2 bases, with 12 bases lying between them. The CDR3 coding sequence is TGTGCCAGCAGTGCACAGGGTGGGGCCTACAATGAGCAGTTCTTC. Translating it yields CASSAQGGAYNEQFF.

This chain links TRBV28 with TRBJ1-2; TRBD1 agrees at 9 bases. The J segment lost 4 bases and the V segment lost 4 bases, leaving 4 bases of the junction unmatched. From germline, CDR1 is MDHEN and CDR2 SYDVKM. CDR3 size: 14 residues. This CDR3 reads CASSSGQGGYGYTF. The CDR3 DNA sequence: TGTGCCAGCAGTTCGGGACAGGGAGGCTATGGCTACACCTTC.

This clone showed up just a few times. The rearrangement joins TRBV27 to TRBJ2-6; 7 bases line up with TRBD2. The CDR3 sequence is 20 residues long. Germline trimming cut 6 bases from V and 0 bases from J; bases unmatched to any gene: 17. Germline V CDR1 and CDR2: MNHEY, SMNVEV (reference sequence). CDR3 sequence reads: CASSPRRTSAQSSGANVLTF. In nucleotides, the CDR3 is TGTGCCAGCAGCCCTCGACGTACTAGCGCTCAGTCCTCTGGGGCCAACGTCCTGACTTTC.

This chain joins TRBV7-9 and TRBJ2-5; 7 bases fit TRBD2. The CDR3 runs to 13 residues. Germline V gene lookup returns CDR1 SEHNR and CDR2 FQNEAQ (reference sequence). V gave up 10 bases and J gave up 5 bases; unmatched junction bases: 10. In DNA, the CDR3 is TGTGCCACCATGGGGGGGGTCCGGGAGACCCAGTACTTC. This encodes CATMGGVRETQYF.